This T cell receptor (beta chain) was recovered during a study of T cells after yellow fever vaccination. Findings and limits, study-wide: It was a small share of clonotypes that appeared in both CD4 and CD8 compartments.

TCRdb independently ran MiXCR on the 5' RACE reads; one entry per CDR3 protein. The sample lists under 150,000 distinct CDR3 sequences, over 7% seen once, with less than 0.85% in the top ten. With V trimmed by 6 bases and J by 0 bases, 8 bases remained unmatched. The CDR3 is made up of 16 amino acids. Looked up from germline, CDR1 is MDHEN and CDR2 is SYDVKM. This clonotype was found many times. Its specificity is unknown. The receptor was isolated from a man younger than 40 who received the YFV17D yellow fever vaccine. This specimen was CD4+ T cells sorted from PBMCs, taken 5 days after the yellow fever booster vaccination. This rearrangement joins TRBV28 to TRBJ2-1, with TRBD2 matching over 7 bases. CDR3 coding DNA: TGTGCCAGCAGAGGCTCAAGCGGGACCTCCTACAATGAGCAGTTCTTC. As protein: CASRGSSGTSYNEQFF.